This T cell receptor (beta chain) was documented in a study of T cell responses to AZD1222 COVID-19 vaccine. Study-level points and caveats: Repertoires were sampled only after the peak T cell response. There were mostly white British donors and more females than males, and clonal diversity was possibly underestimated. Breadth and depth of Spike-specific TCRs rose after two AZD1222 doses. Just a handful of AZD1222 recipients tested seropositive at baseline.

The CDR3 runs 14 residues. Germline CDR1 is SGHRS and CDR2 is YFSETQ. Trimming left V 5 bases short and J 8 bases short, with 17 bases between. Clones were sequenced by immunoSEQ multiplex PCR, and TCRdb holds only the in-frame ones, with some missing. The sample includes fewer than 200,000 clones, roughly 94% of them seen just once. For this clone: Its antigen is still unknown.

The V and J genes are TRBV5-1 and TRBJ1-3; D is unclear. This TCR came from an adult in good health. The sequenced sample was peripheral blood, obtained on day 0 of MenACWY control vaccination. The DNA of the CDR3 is TGCGCCAGCAGTGACACCTCCAAGGTCGACACCATATATTTT. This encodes CASSDTSKVDTIYF. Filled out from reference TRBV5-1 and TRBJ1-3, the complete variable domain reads KAGVTQTPRYLIKTRGQQVTLSCSPISGHRSVSWYQQTPGQGLQFLFEYFSETQRNKGNFPGRFSGRQFSNSRSEMNVSTLELGDSALYLCASSDTSKVDTIYFGEGSWLTVV.